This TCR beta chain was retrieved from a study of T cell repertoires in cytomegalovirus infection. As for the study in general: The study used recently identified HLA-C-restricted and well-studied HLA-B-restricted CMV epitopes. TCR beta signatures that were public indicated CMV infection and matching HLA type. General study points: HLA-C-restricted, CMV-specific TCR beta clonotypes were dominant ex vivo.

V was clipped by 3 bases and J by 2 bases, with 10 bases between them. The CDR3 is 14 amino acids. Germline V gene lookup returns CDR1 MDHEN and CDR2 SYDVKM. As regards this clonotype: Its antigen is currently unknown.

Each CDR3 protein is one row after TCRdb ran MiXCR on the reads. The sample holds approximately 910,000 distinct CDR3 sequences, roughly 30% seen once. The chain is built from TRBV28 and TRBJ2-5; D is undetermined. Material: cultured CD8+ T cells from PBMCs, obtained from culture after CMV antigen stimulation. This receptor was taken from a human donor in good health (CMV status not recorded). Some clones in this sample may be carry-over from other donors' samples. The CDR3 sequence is CASSFLRVQETQYF. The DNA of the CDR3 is TGTGCCAGCAGTTTTCTCCGGGTTCAAGAGACCCAGTACTTC. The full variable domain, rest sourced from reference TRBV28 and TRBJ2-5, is DVKVTQSSRYLVKRTGEKVFLECVQDMDHENMFWYRQDPGLGLRLIYFSYDVKMKEKGDIPEGYSVSREKKERFSLILESASTNQTSMYLCASSFLRVQETQYFGPGTRLLVL.